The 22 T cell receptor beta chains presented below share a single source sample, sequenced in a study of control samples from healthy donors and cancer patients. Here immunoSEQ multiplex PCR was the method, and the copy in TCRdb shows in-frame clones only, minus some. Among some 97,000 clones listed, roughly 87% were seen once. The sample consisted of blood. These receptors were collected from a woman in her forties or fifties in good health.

The CDR3 region has the DNA TGTGCCAGCAGCTTAGGACCGGGAGGGCTGAGCACAGATACGCAGTATTTT. This encodes CASSLGPGGLSTDTQYF. The V gene is TRBV7-3, the J gene TRBJ2-3; 8 nucleotides align to TRBD2. The CDR3 sequence is 17 residues long. Trimming at V came to 2 bases and at J to 0 bases, leaving 7 bases not matched to a gene. Germline lookup yields CDR1 SGHTA and CDR2 FQGTGA.

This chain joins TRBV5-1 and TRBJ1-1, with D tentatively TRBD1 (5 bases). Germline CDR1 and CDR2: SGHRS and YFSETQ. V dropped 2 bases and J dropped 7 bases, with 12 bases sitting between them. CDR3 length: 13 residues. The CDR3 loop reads CASSFNQGNEAFF. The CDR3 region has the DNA TGCGCCAGCAGCTTTAATCAGGGTAATGAAGCTTTCTTT.

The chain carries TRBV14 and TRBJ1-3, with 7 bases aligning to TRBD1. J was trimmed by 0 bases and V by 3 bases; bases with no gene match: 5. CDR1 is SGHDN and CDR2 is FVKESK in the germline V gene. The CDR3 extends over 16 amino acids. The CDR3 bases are TGTGCCAGCAGCCAGCAACAGGGGAGCTCTGGAAACACCATATATTTT. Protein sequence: CASSQQQGSSGNTIYF.

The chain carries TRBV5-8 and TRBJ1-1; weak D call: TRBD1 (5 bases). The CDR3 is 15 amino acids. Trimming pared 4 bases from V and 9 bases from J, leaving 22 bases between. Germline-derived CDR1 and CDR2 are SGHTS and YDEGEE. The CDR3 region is CASSESRGRFGKAFF. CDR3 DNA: TGTGCCAGCAGCGAATCGCGGGGCAGGTTTGGAAAAGCTTTCTTT.

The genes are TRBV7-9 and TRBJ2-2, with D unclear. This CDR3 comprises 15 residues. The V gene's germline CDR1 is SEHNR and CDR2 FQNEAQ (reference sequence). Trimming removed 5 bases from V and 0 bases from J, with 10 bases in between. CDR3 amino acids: CASSSRAPNTGELFF. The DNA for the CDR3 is TGTGCCAGCAGCAGCCGGGCCCCGAACACCGGGGAGCTGTTTTTT.

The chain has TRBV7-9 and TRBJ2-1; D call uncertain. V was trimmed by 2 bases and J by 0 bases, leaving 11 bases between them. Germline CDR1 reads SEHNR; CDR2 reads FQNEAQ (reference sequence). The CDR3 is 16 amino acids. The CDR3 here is CASSLLASSSYNEQFF. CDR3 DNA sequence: TGTGCCAGCAGCTTACTGGCGTCGAGCTCCTACAATGAGCAGTTCTTC. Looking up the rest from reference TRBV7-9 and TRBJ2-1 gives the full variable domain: DTGVSQNPRHKITKRGQNVTFRCDPISEHNRLYWYRQTLGQGPEFLTYFQNEAQLEKSRLLSDRFSAERPKGSFSTLEIQRTEQGDSAMYLCASSLLASSSYNEQFFGPGTRLTVL.

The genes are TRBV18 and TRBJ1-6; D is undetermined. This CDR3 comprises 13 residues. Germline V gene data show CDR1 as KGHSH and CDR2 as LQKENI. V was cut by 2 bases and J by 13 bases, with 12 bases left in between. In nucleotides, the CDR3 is TGTGCCAGCTCACCAGGAACCAATGCCCCCCTCCACTTT. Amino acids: CASSPGTNAPLHF.

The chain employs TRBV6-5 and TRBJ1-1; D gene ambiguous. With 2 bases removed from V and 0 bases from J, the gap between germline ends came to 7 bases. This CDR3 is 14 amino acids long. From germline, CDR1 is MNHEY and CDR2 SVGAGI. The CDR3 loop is CASSYGGMNTEAFF. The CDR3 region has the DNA TGTGCCAGCAGTTACGGAGGTATGAACACTGAAGCTTTCTTT.

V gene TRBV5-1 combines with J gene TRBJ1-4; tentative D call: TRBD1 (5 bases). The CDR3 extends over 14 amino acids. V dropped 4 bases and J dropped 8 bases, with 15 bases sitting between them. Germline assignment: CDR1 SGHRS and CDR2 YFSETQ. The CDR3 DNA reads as TGCGCCAGCAGCCAGGGCGATTATAGGGAAAAACTGTTTTTT. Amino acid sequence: CASSQGDYREKLFF.

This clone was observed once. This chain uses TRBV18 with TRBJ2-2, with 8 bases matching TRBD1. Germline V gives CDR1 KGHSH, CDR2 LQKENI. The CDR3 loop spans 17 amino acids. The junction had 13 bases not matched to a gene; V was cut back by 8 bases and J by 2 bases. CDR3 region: CASLTTRTGQNTGELFF. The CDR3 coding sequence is TGTGCCAGCCTCACCACACGGACAGGGCAAAACACCGGGGAGCTGTTTTTT.

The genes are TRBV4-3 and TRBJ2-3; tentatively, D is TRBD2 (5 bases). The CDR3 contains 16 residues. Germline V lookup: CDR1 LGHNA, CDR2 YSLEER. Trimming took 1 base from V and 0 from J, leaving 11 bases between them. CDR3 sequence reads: CASSQGAAGSTDTQYF. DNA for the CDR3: TGCGCCAGCAGCCAAGGTGCGGCGGGCAGCACAGATACGCAGTATTTT.

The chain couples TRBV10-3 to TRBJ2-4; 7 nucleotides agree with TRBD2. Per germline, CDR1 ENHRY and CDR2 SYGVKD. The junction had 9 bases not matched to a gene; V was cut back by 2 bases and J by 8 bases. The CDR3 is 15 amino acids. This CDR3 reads CAISEGRGERDIQYF. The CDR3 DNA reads TGTGCCATCAGTGAGGGGAGGGGCGAGCGAGACATTCAGTACTTC.

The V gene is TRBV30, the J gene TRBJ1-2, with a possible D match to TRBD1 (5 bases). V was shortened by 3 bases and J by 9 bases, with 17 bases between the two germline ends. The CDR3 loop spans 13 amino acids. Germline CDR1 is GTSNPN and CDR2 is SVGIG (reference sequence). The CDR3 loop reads CAWRPTKDKRYTF. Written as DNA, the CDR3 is TGTGCCTGGAGACCGACCAAGGACAAGCGCTACACCTTC.

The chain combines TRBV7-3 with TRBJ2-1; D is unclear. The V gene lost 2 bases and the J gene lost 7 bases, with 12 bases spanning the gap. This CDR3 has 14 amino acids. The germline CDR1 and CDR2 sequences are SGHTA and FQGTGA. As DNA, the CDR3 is TGTGCCAGCAGCTTAGTCCACAAGGCTAATGAGCAGTTCTTC. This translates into CASSLVHKANEQFF. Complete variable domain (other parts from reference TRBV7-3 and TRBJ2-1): GAGVSQTPSNKVTEKGKYVELRCDPISGHTALYWYRQSLGQGPEFLIYFQGTGAADDSGLPNDRFFAVRPEGSVSTLKIQRTERGDSAVYLCASSLVHKANEQFFGPGTRLTVL.

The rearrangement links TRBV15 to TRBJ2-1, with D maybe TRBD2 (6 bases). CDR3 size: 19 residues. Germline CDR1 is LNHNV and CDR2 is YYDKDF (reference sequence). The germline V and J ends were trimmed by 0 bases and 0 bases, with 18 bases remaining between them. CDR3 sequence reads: CATSRDGLRRDSSYNEQFF. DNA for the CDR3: TGTGCCACCAGCAGAGATGGCCTGAGGCGGGATAGCTCCTACAATGAGCAGTTCTTC.

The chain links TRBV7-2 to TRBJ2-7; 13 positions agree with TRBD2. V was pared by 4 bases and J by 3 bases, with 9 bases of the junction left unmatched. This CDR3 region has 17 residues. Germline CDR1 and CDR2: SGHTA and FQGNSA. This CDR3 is CASSYPEGLAGNYEQYV. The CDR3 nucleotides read TGTGCCAGCAGCTACCCCGAGGGACTAGCGGGAAACTACGAGCAGTACGTC.

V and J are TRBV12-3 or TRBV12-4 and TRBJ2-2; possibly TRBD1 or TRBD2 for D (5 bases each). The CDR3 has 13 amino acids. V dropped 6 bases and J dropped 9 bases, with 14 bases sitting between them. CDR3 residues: CASRFERDRELFF. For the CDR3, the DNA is TGTGCCAGCAGGTTTGAAAGGGACCGGGAGCTGTTTTTT.

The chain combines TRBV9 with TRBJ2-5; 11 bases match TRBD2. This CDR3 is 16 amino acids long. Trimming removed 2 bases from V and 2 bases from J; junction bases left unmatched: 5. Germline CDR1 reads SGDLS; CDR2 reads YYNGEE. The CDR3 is CASSVEVAGGQETQYF. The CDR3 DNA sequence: TGTGCCAGCAGCGTGGAAGTAGCGGGGGGGCAAGAGACCCAGTACTTC.

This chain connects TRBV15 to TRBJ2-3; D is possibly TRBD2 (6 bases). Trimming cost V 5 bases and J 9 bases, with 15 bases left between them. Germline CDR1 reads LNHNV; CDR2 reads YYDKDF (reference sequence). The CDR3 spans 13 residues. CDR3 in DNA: TGTGCCACCAGCGCTCCCCGGAGGGACACGCAGTATTTT. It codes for CATSAPRRDTQYF.

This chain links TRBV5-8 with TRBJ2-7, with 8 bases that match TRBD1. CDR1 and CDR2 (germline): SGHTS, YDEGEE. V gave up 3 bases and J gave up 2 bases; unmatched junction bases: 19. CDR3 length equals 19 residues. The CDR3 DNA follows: TGTGCCAGCAGCTCCCAGACAGGGGAAGGACCACTTAGACCCTACGAGCAGTACGTC. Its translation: CASSSQTGEGPLRPYEQYV.

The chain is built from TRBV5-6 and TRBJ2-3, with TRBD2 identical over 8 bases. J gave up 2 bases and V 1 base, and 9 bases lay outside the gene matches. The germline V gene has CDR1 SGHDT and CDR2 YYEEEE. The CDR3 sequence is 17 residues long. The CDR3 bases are TGTGCCAGCAGCTTGCCCGGGGGGGGCCTAGACACAGATACGCAGTATTTT. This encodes CASSLPGGGLDTDTQYF.

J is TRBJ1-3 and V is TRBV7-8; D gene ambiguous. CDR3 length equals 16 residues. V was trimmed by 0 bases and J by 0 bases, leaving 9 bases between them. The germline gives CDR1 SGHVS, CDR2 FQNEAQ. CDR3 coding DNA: TGTGCCAGCAGCTTAGCGGGGTTGGTCTCTGGAAACACCATATATTTT. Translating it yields CASSLAGLVSGNTIYF. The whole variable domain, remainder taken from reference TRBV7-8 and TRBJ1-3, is GAGVSQSPRYKVAKRGQDVALRCDPISGHVSLFWYQQALGQGPEFLTYFQNEAQLDKSGLPSDRFFAERPEGSVSTLKIQRTQQEDSAVYLCASSLAGLVSGNTIYFGEGSWLTVV.